The 2 T cell receptor beta chains given below trace back to one sample, sequenced in a study of blood T cell repertoires in COVID-19. The table came from immunoSEQ multiplex PCR; TCRdb's copy has only in-frame clones and leaves some out. The sample shows roughly 250,000 clones, approximately 90% of them seen only once. Sequencing used PBMCs or T cells enriched from blood (not recorded which). Receptor source: a middle-aged man who had been exposed to COVID-19.

J is TRBJ1-1 and V is TRBV4-1; 7 positions agree with TRBD1. Per the germline V gene, CDR1 is MGHRA and CDR2 is YSYEKL. V dropped 4 bases and J dropped 5; count of bases not matched to a gene: 10. The CDR3 runs 15 residues. CDR3: CASSPTRGRRTEAFF. The DNA of the CDR3 is TGCGCCAGCAGCCCTACTAGGGGGCGGAGGACTGAAGCTTTCTTT.

The genes are TRBV19 and TRBJ1-3; maybe TRBD1 (6 bases). The CDR3 runs 16 residues. Germline values: CDR1 LNHDA, CDR2 SQIVND (reference sequence). Trimming stripped 3 bases from V and 2 bases from J, with 14 bases between. The DNA of the CDR3 is TGTGCCAGTAGTATTAACCGTCCAGGGGCTGGAAACACCATATATTTT. It is translated as CASSINRPGAGNTIYF.